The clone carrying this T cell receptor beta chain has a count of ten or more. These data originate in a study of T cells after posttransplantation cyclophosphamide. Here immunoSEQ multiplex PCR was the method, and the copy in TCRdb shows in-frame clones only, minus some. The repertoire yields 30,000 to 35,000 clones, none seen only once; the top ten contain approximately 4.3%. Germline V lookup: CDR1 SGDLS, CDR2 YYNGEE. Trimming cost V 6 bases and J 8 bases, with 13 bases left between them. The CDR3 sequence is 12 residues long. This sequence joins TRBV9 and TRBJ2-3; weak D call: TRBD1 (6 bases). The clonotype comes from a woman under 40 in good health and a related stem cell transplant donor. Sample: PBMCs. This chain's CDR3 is CASTLEGGTQYF. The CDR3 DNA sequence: TGTGCCAGCACACTAGAAGGGGGTACGCAGTATTTT.